The 30 T cell receptor beta chains below come from one sample, sequenced in a study of CD8 T cells in ankylosing spondylitis. TCRdb re-called the 5' RACE reads through MiXCR, storing one row per CDR3 protein. The profile shows fewer than 250,000 distinct CDR3 sequences, 32% of them singletons. The sample was blood, either unsorted or a sorted T cell fraction (not recorded which). The receptors were gathered from a male donor with ankylosing spondylitis or in good health (not recorded which).

This clonotype was found a few times. The rearrangement joins TRBV15 to TRBJ2-3; D might be TRBD1 (5 bases). Per the germline V gene, CDR1 is LNHNV and CDR2 is YYDKDF (reference sequence). This CDR3 is built from 15 residues. Trimming pared 5 bases from V and 6 bases from J, leaving 18 bases between. CDR3 residues: CATSGGAGIPDTQYF. CDR3 DNA: TGTGCCACCAGCGGTGGGGCAGGGATCCCGGATACGCAGTATTTT.

CDR3 in DNA: TGCGCCAGCAGCCTTTCACTGGTGAGGGACACTGAAGCTTTCTTT. This codes for CASSLSLVRDTEAFF. This chain joins TRBV4-1 and TRBJ1-1; D ambiguous. Germline assignment: CDR1 MGHRA and CDR2 YSYEKL. V lost 4 bases and J lost 3, with 15 bases in between. CDR3 length: 15 residues.

This clonotype has a single count. The V call is TRBV20-1, the J call TRBJ2-5; D is uncertain. CDR1 and CDR2 from the germline V gene are DFQATT and SNEGSKA (reference sequence). The germline V and J ends were trimmed by 4 bases and 4 bases, with 10 bases remaining between them. The length of the CDR3 is 12 residues. The CDR3 sequence: CSATTSSETQYF. CDR3 bases: TGCAGTGCTACCACAAGTTCAGAGACCCAGTACTTC.

This clonotype occurred a few times. The rearrangement links TRBV7-8 to TRBJ2-7; 11 positions match TRBD1. The CDR3 has 14 amino acids. CDR1 SGHVS and CDR2 FQNEAQ come from the germline V gene. V gave up 8 bases and J gave up 4 bases; unmatched junction bases: 7. CDR3 residues: CASESGQGGYEQYF. In DNA, the CDR3 is TGTGCCAGCGAGTCGGGACAGGGGGGTTACGAGCAGTACTTC.

This clonotype was seen just once. The J gene is TRBJ2-1, the V gene TRBV4-1, with 9 bases identical to TRBD1. The CDR3 has 17 amino acids. Germline V gene sequence: CDR1 MGHRA, CDR2 YSYEKL. J gave up 7 bases and V 1 base, and 11 bases lay outside the gene matches. The CDR3 region is CASSQVIWGQGRNEQFF. DNA for the CDR3: TGCGCCAGCAGCCAAGTCATCTGGGGACAGGGAAGAAATGAGCAGTTCTTC.

The chain is built from TRBV11-2 and TRBJ2-3, with 9 bases aligning to TRBD2. The germline CDR1 and CDR2 sequences are SGHAT and FQNNGV. V lost 1 base and J lost 0; bases outside the gene matches: 5. The CDR3 has 17 amino acids. CDR3: CASSLAGTSLSTDTQYF. CDR3 sequence (DNA): TGTGCCAGCAGCTTAGCCGGGACTAGCCTTAGCACAGATACGCAGTATTTT.

This clonotype was detected a few times. The CDR3 protein is CSTRNAGNTIYF. The CDR3 DNA reads as TGCAGTACAAGAAATGCTGGAAACACCATATATTTT. This chain links TRBV29-1 with TRBJ1-3; D unresolved. The CDR3 spans 12 residues. CDR1 SQVTM and CDR2 ANQGSEA come from the germline V gene.

This clonotype showed up just a few times. The chain has TRBV6-2 or TRBV6-3 and TRBJ2-3; 7 bases map to TRBD1. The CDR3 covers 13 residues. V was pared by 2 bases and J by 6 bases, with 2 bases of the junction left unmatched. Per germline, CDR1 MNHEY and CDR2 SVGEGT. CDR3 amino acids: CASSYGTVDTQYF. The CDR3 region has the DNA TGTGCCAGCAGTTACGGGACAGTTGATACGCAGTATTTT.

In its sample, this clonotype was seen many times. The V and J genes are TRBV6-4 and TRBJ2-1, with 12 bases identical to TRBD2. CDR1 is MRHNA, CDR2 SNTAGT, per germline. The CDR3 has 14 amino acids. Trimming took 2 bases from V and 8 from J; bases not matched to a gene: 1. Written as DNA, the CDR3 is TGTGCCAGCAGTGACCTAGCGGGGGGGCATGAGCAGTTCTTC. It yields the protein CASSDLAGGHEQFF.

This clonotype has a handful of counts. CDR3 nucleotides: TGCAGTGCGCGGACAGGCCACCAAGAGACCCAGTACTTC. It yields the protein CSARTGHQETQYF. The J gene is TRBJ2-5, the V gene TRBV20-1; 7 bases are shared with TRBD1. Looked up from germline, CDR1 is DFQATT and CDR2 is SNEGSKA (reference sequence). V was clipped by 6 bases and J by 0 bases; unmatched bases: 4. This CDR3 is 13 amino acids long.

The CDR3 region is CASSHPLATQETQYF. The CDR3 DNA is TGTGCCAGCAGCCACCCACTAGCTACCCAAGAGACCCAGTACTTC. The rearrangement links TRBV3-1 to TRBJ2-5; tentative D call: TRBD2 (6 bases). The CDR3 covers 15 residues. Germline-derived CDR1 and CDR2 are LGHDT and YNNKEL (reference sequence). Trimming took off 3 bases at V and 1 base at J, with 12 bases between the two ends.

This chain uses TRBV7-2 with TRBJ2-3; 8 bases agree with TRBD2. Germline V gene data show CDR1 as SGHTA and CDR2 as FQGNSA. The V gene end was trimmed by 2 bases and the J gene end by 9 bases; junction bases not matched to a gene: 10. There are 15 residues in the CDR3. The CDR3 DNA is TGTGCCAGCAGCTTACCCCCGGGGGGGCCGAAAACGCAGTATTTT. It yields the protein CASSLPPGGPKTQYF.

Notes on this clonotype: One junction end does not reproduce the germline sequence, and a read error may be involved. This chain uses TRBV7-8 with TRBJ2-6; the match to TRBD1 covers 8 bases. Germline CDR1 is SGHVS and CDR2 is FQNEAQ. This CDR3 comprises 17 residues. The CDR3 region is CASSLKRQGPGANGLTF. As DNA, the CDR3 is TGTGCCAGCAGCTTAAAACGACAGGGGCCCGGGGCCAACGGCCTGACTTTC.

The V and J genes are TRBV9 and TRBJ1-6; a weak D match, TRBD1 (5 bases). With 3 bases removed from V and 13 bases from J, the gap between germline ends came to 17 bases. CDR3 size: 14 residues. The germline V gene encodes CDR1 SGDLS and CDR2 YYNGEE. In nucleotides, the CDR3 is TGTGCCAGCAGCGCCACGACAGTCCGTGGGCCCCTCCACTTT. Translating it yields CASSATTVRGPLHF.

The chain has TRBV5-1 and TRBJ2-3; no reliable D call. The CDR3 is 13 amino acids. Per the germline V gene, CDR1 is SGHRS and CDR2 is YFSETQ. Trimming took 5 bases from V and 0 from J, leaving 7 bases between them. The CDR3 loop reads CASRLQSTDTQYF. Written as DNA, the CDR3 is TGCGCCAGCAGGCTGCAGAGCACAGATACGCAGTATTTT.

This clonotype was recorded a few times. J is TRBJ1-1 and V is TRBV12-3 or TRBV12-4; D remains ambiguous. The CDR3 extends over 13 amino acids. V was cut by 7 bases and J by 8 bases, with 17 bases left in between. The DNA of the CDR3 is TGTGCCAGCAAAATTCCCGGACCGAACGAAGCTTTCTTT. Translating gives CASKIPGPNEAFF.

This clonotype turned up a few times. The chain joins TRBV29-1 to TRBJ2-2; 7 nucleotides line up with TRBD1. J was trimmed by 5 bases and V by 7 bases; bases with no gene match: 10. The CDR3 loop spans 14 amino acids. The germline CDR1 and CDR2 sequences are SQVTM and ANQGSEA. The CDR3 bases are TGCAGCGCTTCGACAGGGCTCGGAACCGGGGAGCTGTTTTTT. Translated: CSASTGLGTGELFF.

The genes are TRBV4-1 and TRBJ2-1; the D gene could be TRBD1 or TRBD2 (6 bases each). The CDR3 is made up of 16 amino acids. Deletions cut 0 bases from V and 2 bases from J, with 11 bases between. Germline V gene sequence: CDR1 MGHRA, CDR2 YSYEKL. CDR3 sequence reads: CASSQDPGATYNEQFF. Written as DNA, the CDR3 is TGCGCCAGCAGCCAAGATCCGGGGGCAACCTACAATGAGCAGTTCTTC.

This sequence joins TRBV12-3 or TRBV12-4 and TRBJ2-2; no reliable D call. The V and J ends lost 0 bases and 0 bases respectively, with 8 bases between them. There are 16 residues in the CDR3. The CDR3 nucleotides are TGTGCCAGCAGTTTAGCTACCGAGCCGAACACCGGGGAGCTGTTTTTT. Translation: CASSLATEPNTGELFF.

The chain joins TRBV5-1 to TRBJ2-7; weak D call: TRBD1 (5 bases). The V end lost 1 base, the J end lost 4 bases, and 12 bases lay between the germline ends. The CDR3 covers 14 residues. Per the germline V gene, CDR1 is SGHRS and CDR2 is YFSETQ. CDR3 loop: CASSLSQGWYEQYF. The CDR3 DNA reads as TGCGCCAGCAGCTTGTCGCAGGGATGGTACGAGCAGTACTTC.

This rearrangement joins TRBV12-3 or TRBV12-4 to TRBJ2-7; D remains unclear. V was shortened by 2 bases and J by 5 bases, with 10 bases between the two germline ends. The CDR3 length is 13 residues. The DNA for the CDR3 is TGTGCCAGCAGTTTATCGTTCATAAACGAGCAGTACTTC. Its protein is CASSLSFINEQYF.

This clonotype was picked up a small number of times. The CDR3 spells CASSPGPVYGYTF. Here the CDR3 DNA reads TGTGCCAGCAGCCCCGGACCGGTCTATGGCTACACCTTC. This rearrangement joins TRBV6-6 to TRBJ1-2; D is uncertain. The germline V gene encodes CDR1 MNHNY and CDR2 SVGAGI (reference sequence). Trimming took off 6 bases at V and 4 bases at J, with 12 bases between the two ends. This CDR3 has 13 residues.

This clonotype was found a few times. The rearrangement links TRBV7-2 to TRBJ2-5; no clear D. The CDR3 covers 14 residues. Germline values: CDR1 SGHTA, CDR2 FQGNSA. Trimming took off 4 bases at V and 4 bases at J, with 13 bases between the two ends. CDR3 nucleotides: TGTGCCAGCAGCTATAGTCCTGTTGGAGAGACCCAGTACTTC. Residues: CASSYSPVGETQYF.

This clonotype occurred a few times. The chain joins TRBV11-2 to TRBJ2-1; 9 bases are a match to TRBD2. The CDR3 consists of 16 residues. Germline V CDR1 and CDR2: SGHAT, FQNNGV. The ends lost 5 bases at V and 4 bases at J; junction bases unmatched: 9. The CDR3 is CASSPESGGIYNEQFF. CDR3 DNA sequence: TGTGCCAGCAGCCCGGAAAGCGGGGGGATTTACAATGAGCAGTTCTTC.

V gene TRBV12-3 or TRBV12-4 combines with J gene TRBJ1-6, with no clear D. The CDR3 runs to 15 residues. The V end lost 7 bases, the J end lost 7 bases, and 17 bases lay between the germline ends. The CDR3 protein is CASTWSRLGNSPLHF. As DNA, the CDR3 is TGTGCCAGCACATGGAGTAGGCTAGGGAATTCACCCCTCCACTTT.

The chain recombines TRBV14 with TRBJ2-5, with 12 bases matching TRBD2. The J segment lost 2 bases and the V segment lost 0 bases, leaving 10 bases of the junction unmatched. CDR3 length: 19 amino acids. The germline CDR1 and CDR2 sequences are SGHDN and FVKESK. DNA for the CDR3: TGTGCCAGCAGCCAAGATAGGACTAGCGGGGTTTGGATTCAAGAGACCCAGTACTTC. Its protein product is CASSQDRTSGVWIQETQYF.

The CDR3: CASRRQGSRSYNSPLHF. CDR3 DNA sequence: TGTGCCAGCAGAAGACAGGGGTCGCGGTCCTATAATTCACCCCTCCACTTT. V gene TRBV6-1 combines with J gene TRBJ1-6; 8 bases agree with TRBD1. The CDR3 loop spans 17 amino acids. V trimming: 6 bases; J trimming: 1 base; junction bases outside the gene matches: 8. Germline CDR1 is MNHNS and CDR2 is SASEGT.

This chain joins TRBV20-1 and TRBJ1-2; 7 bases match TRBD1. Germline V gene lookup returns CDR1 DFQATT and CDR2 SNEGSKA (reference sequence). This CDR3 contains 13 residues. The trim removed 6 bases at V and 3 bases at J, leaving 7 bases unmatched. This CDR3 is CSAAGDSDYGYTF. CDR3 bases: TGCAGTGCCGCGGGGGACAGTGACTATGGCTACACCTTC.

The V gene is TRBV20-1, the J gene TRBJ2-5; D call uncertain. The CDR3 has 11 amino acids. Trimming pared 7 bases from V and 4 bases from J, leaving 10 bases between. Germline loops: CDR1 DFQATT, CDR2 SNEGSKA (reference sequence). The CDR3 here is CSGGRAETQYF. The DNA for the CDR3 is TGCAGTGGTGGAAGGGCAGAGACCCAGTACTTC.

This chain connects TRBV29-1 to TRBJ2-1; D is ambiguous. Germline V gene sequence: CDR1 SQVTM, CDR2 ANQGSEA. With 8 bases removed from V and 4 bases from J, the gap between germline ends came to 18 bases. CDR3 length equals 14 residues. CDR3 nucleotides: TGCAGCCTTACCCCTAGGTTAAGGTACAATGAGCAGTTCTTC. Protein: CSLTPRLRYNEQFF.